One T cell receptor beta chain is described in this entry. The antigen is undetermined. The CDR3 length is 15 residues. The sample belongs to a study of T cell clusters in autoimmune cytopenias. The study's findings and limits: Primary autoimmune cytopenia patients seemingly lacked the physiological T cell clusters found in healthy donors. Exclusive TRB clusters were approximately 2.9-fold more numerous in healthy donors than in active autoimmune hepatitis. The T cell clusters were defined only in silico, without experimental functional validation. TRB repertoire shifts in secondary cytopenia and chronic lymphocytic leukemia mostly reflected lymphoma, not autoimmunity.

TRB was amplified from approximately 250 ng of peripheral blood genomic DNA per sample. TRB rearrangements were amplified by touch-down multiplex PCR with mixed TRB-A/B primers. One entry per CDR3 protein, without DNA, is what TCRdb gives after re-calling the multiplex PCR reads. Found here are roughly 3,300 distinct CDR3 sequences; the top ten clones hold approximately 35%. The sequenced sample consisted of peripheral blood. The origin of this receptor is a human donor with an autoimmune cytopenia, with autoimmune hepatitis or in good health (not recorded which). The chain recombines TRBV12-3 or TRBV12-4 with TRBJ2-3; TCRdb indicates TRBD2, and absent DNA this call remains unverified. CDR3 sequence reads: CASPRLAGGTDTQYF.